Listed below are T cell receptor beta chains from one sample, sequenced in a study of cytomegalovirus exposure and HLA in healthy donors. TCRdb keeps only in-frame clones here, not all; method: immunoSEQ multiplex PCR. The repertoire table contains roughly 79,000 clones. Sequenced input: PBMCs. The receptors here all came from a young man in good health and CMV-seronegative. Each CDR3 is given with its conserved first and last residue. The D gene is left open where the match is weak.

D gene,V gene,J gene,CDR3 DNA,CDR3 protein
TRBD2,TRBV29-1,TRBJ2-5,TGCAGCGTGCTTCGGGGGGTGGGGAGAGAGACCCAGTACTTC,CSVLRGVGRETQYF
NA,TRBV5-4,TRBJ1-2,TGTGCCAGCAGCTTGTTCGGGAGAATAAACTATGGCTACACCTTC,CASSLFGRINYGYTF
NA,TRBV19,TRBJ1-5,TGTGCCAGTAGTACCCATCCGACAGATCAGCCCCAGCATTTT,CASSTHPTDQPQHF
NA,TRBV7-9,TRBJ2-7,TGTGCCAGCGTCGACAGGAAAAGCTCCTACGAGCAGTACTTC,CASVDRKSSYEQYF
TRBD2,TRBV5-1,TRBJ2-2,TGCGCCAGCAACGGGAGGGCCGACACCGGGGAGCTGTTTTTT,CASNGRADTGELFF
TRBD1,TRBV29-1,TRBJ2-7,TGCAGCGTCGGGACAGGGTCCTACGAGCAGTACTTC,CSVGTGSYEQYF
NA,TRBV5-1,TRBJ1-1,TGCGCCAGCAGCTTGGAGCCGAACACTGAAGCTTTCTTT,CASSLEPNTEAFF
NA,TRBV6-4,TRBJ2-1,TGTGCCAGCGACCACGGACAATCACTTTGCAATGAGCAGTTCTTC,CASDHGQSLCNEQFF
TRBD2,TRBV2,TRBJ2-7,TGTGCCAGCAGTGCCTTGGGGGAGCGGGAGTACTACGAGCAGTACTTC,CASSALGEREYYEQYF
NA,TRBV5-1,TRBJ2-5,TGCGCCAGCAGCTTGGGGCGGGGCCCGTCGACCGAGACCCAGTACTTC,CASSLGRGPSTETQYF
TRBD2,TRBV6-5,TRBJ2-3,TGTGCCAGCAGTCCTAGCGGGTTCGGGGATACGCAGTATTTT,CASSPSGFGDTQYF
TRBD1,TRBV4-1,TRBJ1-1,TGCGCCAGCAGCCAGGGCTTGACAGGGCTGATGAACACTGAAGCTTTCTTT,CASSQGLTGLMNTEAFF
NA,TRBV10-3,TRBJ1-2,TGTGCCATCAGTGAGTCGGGAGGGCTGGGCTACACCTTC,CAISESGGLGYTF
TRBD1,TRBV5-1,TRBJ1-2,TGCGCCAGCAGCTTGGGGGGACAGAACTATGGCTACACCTTC,CASSLGGQNYGYTF
NA,TRBV9,TRBJ1-2,TGTGCCAGCAGCTCACCCGCCAGGGGTCGGTATGGCTACACCTTC,CASSSPARGRYGYTF
TRBD2,TRBV11-2,TRBJ2-7,TGTGCCAGCAGCAGGAGCGGGGGGAGCCACTACGAGCAGTACTTC,CASSRSGGSHYEQYF
NA,TRBV25-1,TRBJ2-2,TGTGCCAGCAACCCCACAGCGAACACCGGGGAGCTGTTTTTT,CASNPTANTGELFF
TRBD2,TRBV18,TRBJ2-7,TGTGCCAGCTCACGCTTAGCGGGGGAAGACGAGCAGTACTTC,CASSRLAGEDEQYF
NA,TRBV27,TRBJ2-7,TGTGCCAGCAGTTTTCAGGGCCCCTACGAGCAGTACTTC,CASSFQGPYEQYF
NA,TRBV7-2,TRBJ2-1,TGTGCCAGCAGGCAGGGCCACAATGAGCAGTTCTTC,CASRQGHNEQFF
NA,TRBV11-3,TRBJ2-7,TGTGCCAGCAGCTTAGACCGGGGCGGGACTTACGAGCAGTACTTC,CASSLDRGGTYEQYF
TRBD2,TRBV15,TRBJ2-7,TGTGCCACCAGCAGAGAGTCAAGCGGGGGCTACGAGCAGTACTTC,CATSRESSGGYEQYF
TRBD2,TRBV4-3,TRBJ2-3,TGCGCCAGCAGCCAAGATCCAGGGAGGGGATGGGAAGATACGCAGTATTTT,CASSQDPGRGWEDTQYF
NA,TRBV7-2,TRBJ2-1,TGTGCCAGCAGCTTAAACGGGGTAGTCTACAATGAGCAGTTCTTC,CASSLNGVVYNEQFF
NA,TRBV7-3,TRBJ2-7,TGTGCCAGCAGCTTAGAACCCCTACTCGGCGAGCAGTACTTC,CASSLEPLLGEQYF
TRBD1,TRBV12-5,TRBJ1-5,TGTGCTAGTGGAGGGGGCCTGAGCAATCAGCCCCAGCATTTT,CASGGGLSNQPQHF
NA,TRBV4-2,TRBJ1-5,TGTGCCAGCAGCCCTCAGGGCAATCAGCCCCAGCATTTT,CASSPQGNQPQHF
NA,TRBV5-1,TRBJ2-7,TGCGCCAGCAGGTCGGCGGCCTCACGCGAGCAGTACTTC,CASRSAASREQYF
NA,TRBV7-2,TRBJ2-7,TGTGCCAGCAGCTTGGACTTCTACGAGCAGTACTTC,CASSLDFYEQYF
NA,TRBV28,TRBJ1-2,TGTGCCAGCAGTTGGGCTGCCTATGGCTACACCTTC,CASSWAAYGYTF
NA,TRBV10-3,TRBJ2-7,TGTGCCCCAGACGGGACTGACTACGAGCAGTACTTC,CAPDGTDYEQYF
TRBD1,TRBV28,TRBJ2-1,TGTGCCAGCAGTTATTTGACCGGGACAGGGCTAAACAATGAGCAGTTCTTC,CASSYLTGTGLNNEQFF
NA,TRBV18,TRBJ2-7,TGTGCCAGCTCACCACCTGAGGGGGGGGCCTACGAGCAGTACTTC,CASSPPEGGAYEQYF
TRBD1,TRBV10-3,TRBJ1-1,TGTGCCATCACCCGACAGGGAGGTGAAGCTTTCTTT,CAITRQGGEAFF
TRBD2,TRBV7-8,TRBJ2-5,TGTGCCAGCAGCCCACTAGCGGGGCCCTATGGGACCCAGTACTTC,CASSPLAGPYGTQYF
NA,TRBV7-9,TRBJ1-2,TGTGCCAGCAGCTTAGAGGCATCCCGGAGGGGCTACACCTTC,CASSLEASRRGYTF
NA,TRBV5-5,TRBJ2-3,TGTGCCAGCACCCTGGGGCAGGGCCGCACAGATACGCAGTATTTT,CASTLGQGRTDTQYF
TRBD1,TRBV27,TRBJ2-7,TGTGCCAGCAGTCTAAATCTTCCGGGACAGATAAACTACGAGCAGTACTTC,CASSLNLPGQINYEQYF
NA,TRBV2,TRBJ1-1,TGTGCCAGCGGCTGGCGAGGGGGTACATTTGACGCTTTCTTT,CASGWRGGTFDAFF
TRBD1,TRBV29-1,TRBJ1-2,TGCAGCGTTAGGTCCGACAGGGACTATGGCTACACCTTC,CSVRSDRDYGYTF
NA,TRBV2,TRBJ1-1,TGTGCCAGCACCCTTTCCCAGGGGCGGGGGGGAACTGAAGCTTTCTTT,CASTLSQGRGGTEAFF
TRBD1,TRBV5-1,TRBJ2-7,TGCGCCAGCAGCTTGGCCGGACAGGGCATTTACGAGCAGTACTTC,CASSLAGQGIYEQYF